This TCR beta chain emerged from a study of blood T cell repertoires in COVID-19. Germline trimming cut 4 bases from V and 2 bases from J; bases unmatched to any gene: 8. Germline loops: CDR1 LGHNA, CDR2 YNFKEQ. This CDR3 contains 15 residues. Libraries were prepared by immunoSEQ multiplex PCR; TCRdb keeps only in-frame clonotypes and omits some of them. This repertoire shows 250,000 to 300,000 clones, approximately 90% found once; its top ten account for approximately 2%. This clonotype was sampled from a woman aged 55-69 years in a cohort exposed to, infected with or recovered from COVID-19 (not recorded which). The rearrangement uses TRBV4-2 and TRBJ2-7; 7 bases agree with TRBD1. Sequences were obtained from PBMCs or T cells enriched from blood (not recorded which). The CDR3 is CASSPRDSGTYEQYF. CDR3 sequence (DNA): TGTGCCAGCAGCCCGAGGGACAGTGGGACCTACGAGCAGTACTTC.